Following are 6 T cell receptor beta chains from one sample sequenced in a study of shared clonotypes between healthy human individuals. Produced via immunoSEQ multiplex PCR; TCRdb's table is partial and in-frame only. This sample has about 1.1 million clones, with more than 75% found just once. Specimen: memory CD4+ T cells from PBMCs. Subset indicated: CD45RA-negative fraction. These receptors were taken from a man between 18 and 29 years old in good health. Some clones in this sample may be carry-over from other donors' samples.

The chain joins TRBV29-1 to TRBJ1-4, with TRBD1 matching over 8 bases. Germline-derived CDR1 and CDR2 are SQVTM and ANQGSEA. This CDR3 region has 13 residues. The V gene end was trimmed by 4 bases and the J gene end by 4 bases; junction bases not matched to a gene: 2. CDR3: CSVGTGLNEKLFF. The CDR3 coding sequence is TGCAGCGTTGGGACAGGGCTTAATGAAAAACTGTTTTTT.

The CDR3: CASSQDMGAGVYNEQFF. CDR3 in DNA: TGCGCCAGCAGCCAAGATATGGGGGCGGGAGTCTACAATGAGCAGTTCTTC. The chain employs TRBV4-3 and TRBJ2-1, with D maybe TRBD2 (7 bases). V gave up 0 bases and J gave up 3 bases, with 15 bases separating them. In germline, CDR1 is LGHNA, CDR2 YSLEER. CDR3 length: 17 amino acids.

This CDR3 reads CASSRVRTESERQYF. The CDR3 nucleotides read TGTGCCAGCAGTAGGGTCCGGACAGAATCGGAGCGGCAGTACTTC. The chain couples TRBV28 to TRBJ2-7, with D perhaps matching TRBD1 (6 bases). The V and J ends lost 5 bases and 9 bases respectively, with 23 bases between them. This CDR3 is 15 amino acids long. CDR1 is MDHEN, CDR2 SYDVKM, per germline.

V usage is TRBV29-1 and J usage is TRBJ2-3; D is unclear. V lost 5 bases and J 8 bases, leaving 11 bases between the germline ends. CDR3 size: 11 residues. Germline V gene data show CDR1 as SQVTM and CDR2 as ANQGSEA. The CDR3 bases are TGCAGCGTTCCCCTCGGTGTTACGCAGTATTTT. This translates into CSVPLGVTQYF.

The CDR3 protein is CASSLFLSEQFF. The DNA of the CDR3 is TGTGCCAGCAGCTTGTTCCTTTCTGAGCAGTTCTTC. This sequence joins TRBV7-2 and TRBJ2-1; D call uncertain. CDR3 length equals 12 residues. V shed 3 bases and J shed 9 bases, with 9 bases lying between them. The germline V gene has CDR1 SGHTA and CDR2 FQGNSA.

In its sample, this clone was seen once. The chain combines TRBV28 with TRBJ2-7, with D possibly being TRBD1 or TRBD2 (5 bases each). The CDR3 sequence is 13 residues long. Trimming took off 10 bases at V and 8 bases at J, with 21 bases between the two ends. The germline V gene encodes CDR1 MDHEN and CDR2 SYDVKM. CDR3 in DNA: TGTGCCATCCTGGGGACCGGGAAAGGAAAGCAGTACTTC. This gives the protein CAILGTGKGKQYF.